This T cell receptor beta chain was profiled in a study of beta chain features in type 1 diabetes. This clone was detected only a few times. Sorting with CD45RO/CCR7/CD25/CD127/CD95/CD27 yielded naive, central memory, regulatory and stem-like memory CD4+ cells. Isolated RNA was reverse transcribed in full, so expressed TCRB transcripts were sequenced. Clones were read by immunoSEQ multiplex PCR, and TCRdb kept only the in-frame ones, dropping some. The table lists about 290,000 clones, under 8.5% of them singletons. V was clipped by 8 bases and J by 8 bases, with 13 bases between them. CDR1 SQVTM and CDR2 ANQGSEA come from the germline V gene. CDR3 length: 11 amino acids.

The chain has TRBV29-1 and TRBJ2-4, with a tentative D call TRBD2 (6 bases). Material: central memory CD4+ T cells from blood. The source of this sequence is a woman between 18 and 29 years old in good health. DNA for the CDR3: TGCAGCCATCTCTGGGGGGACATTCAGTACTTC. Translated: CSHLWGDIQYF.